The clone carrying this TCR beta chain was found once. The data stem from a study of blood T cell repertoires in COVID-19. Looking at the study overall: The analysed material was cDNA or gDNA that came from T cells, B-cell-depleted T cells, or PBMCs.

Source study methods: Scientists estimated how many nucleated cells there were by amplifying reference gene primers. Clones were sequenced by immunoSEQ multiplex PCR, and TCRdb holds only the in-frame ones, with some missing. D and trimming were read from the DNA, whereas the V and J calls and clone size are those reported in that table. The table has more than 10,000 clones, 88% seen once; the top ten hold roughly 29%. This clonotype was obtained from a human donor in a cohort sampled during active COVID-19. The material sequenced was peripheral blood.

CDR3 nucleotides: TGCGCCAGCAGCTTGTCTACGGGGGTAAGTCAGCCCCAGCATTTT. Its translation is CASSLSTGVSQPQHF. This chain uses TRBV5-1 with TRBJ1-5; D is perhaps TRBD1 (5 bases). CDR1 SGHRS and CDR2 YFSETQ come from the germline V gene. Trimming took off 1 base at V and 6 bases at J, with 14 bases between the two ends. The CDR3 loop spans 15 amino acids.